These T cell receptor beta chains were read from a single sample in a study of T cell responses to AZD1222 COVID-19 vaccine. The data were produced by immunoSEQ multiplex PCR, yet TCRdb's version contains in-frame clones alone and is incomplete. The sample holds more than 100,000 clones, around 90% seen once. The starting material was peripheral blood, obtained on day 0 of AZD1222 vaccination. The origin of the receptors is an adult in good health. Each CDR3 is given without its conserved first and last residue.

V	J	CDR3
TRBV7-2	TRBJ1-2	ASSLATDYGYT
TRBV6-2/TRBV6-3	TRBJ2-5	ASSFWETQY
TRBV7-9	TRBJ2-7	ASAKAGGYEQY
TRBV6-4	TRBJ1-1	ASSQWGGGTEAF
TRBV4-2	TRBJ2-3	ASSLGTSGSTDTQY
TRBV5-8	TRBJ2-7	ASSPEMGVRLAEQY
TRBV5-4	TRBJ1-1	ASSPDSMNTEAF
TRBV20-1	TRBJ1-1	SAIVNTEAF
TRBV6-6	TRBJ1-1	ASSYSREAF
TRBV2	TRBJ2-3	ASRSQVYTQY
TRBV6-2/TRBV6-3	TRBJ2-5	ASSSTPPGQRREAQY
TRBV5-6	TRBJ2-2	ASSLVGTNTGELF
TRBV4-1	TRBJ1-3	ASSQDYTRNTIY
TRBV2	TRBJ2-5	ASRKKRDTEETQY
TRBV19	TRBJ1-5	ASKLDYSNQPQH
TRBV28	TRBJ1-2	ASSVRGSYT
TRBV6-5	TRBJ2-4	ASSYMRTEENIQY
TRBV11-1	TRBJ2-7	ASSPGSSYEQY
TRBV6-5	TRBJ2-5	ASKSDMTETQY
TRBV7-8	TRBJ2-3	ASSRGQGSTDTQY
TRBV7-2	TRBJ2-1	ASSSASGHGNEQF
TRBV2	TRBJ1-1	ASSPSLSSMNTEAF
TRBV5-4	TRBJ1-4	ASSLPGQGYEKLF
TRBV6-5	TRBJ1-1	ASTHGDFNTEAF
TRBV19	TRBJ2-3	ASSMRGILAGGPGLTQY
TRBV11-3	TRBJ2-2	ASSLDRGNTGELF
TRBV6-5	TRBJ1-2	VTGQNYGYT
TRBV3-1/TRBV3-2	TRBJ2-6	ASSPRPTSGANVLT
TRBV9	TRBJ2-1	ASSVAGGTSYNEQF
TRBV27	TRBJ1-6	ASGASSSYNSPLH
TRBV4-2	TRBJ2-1	ASSATGTGSYNEQF
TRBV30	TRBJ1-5	AWSVGRGAPQH
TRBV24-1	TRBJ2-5	ATSDAGTGKETQY